Sequencing of this T cell receptor (beta chain) was carried out in a study of identical twins. The CDR3 runs to 13 residues. Germline CDR1 is MNHEY and CDR2 is SMNVEV (reference sequence). Trimming cost V 8 bases and J 2 bases; bases outside gene matches: 6. MiXCR was run by TCRdb on the 5' RACE reads, yielding one entry per CDR3 protein. The sample includes a few hundred thousand distinct CDR3 sequences, 9.5% seen only once; the top ten take approximately 6.6%. This clonotype showed up just a few times. The data were also submitted as part of a second study, on yellow fever vaccine responses in identical twins.

Sequencing was performed on CD8+ T cells sorted from blood. The rearrangement uses TRBV27 and TRBJ2-7, with 7 bases fitting TRBD2. The TCR originated in a woman in her late teens or twenties in good health. The chain's CDR3 is CASGRGVTYEQYF. Here the CDR3 DNA reads TGTGCCAGCGGTCGGGGGGTCACCTACGAGCAGTACTTC.